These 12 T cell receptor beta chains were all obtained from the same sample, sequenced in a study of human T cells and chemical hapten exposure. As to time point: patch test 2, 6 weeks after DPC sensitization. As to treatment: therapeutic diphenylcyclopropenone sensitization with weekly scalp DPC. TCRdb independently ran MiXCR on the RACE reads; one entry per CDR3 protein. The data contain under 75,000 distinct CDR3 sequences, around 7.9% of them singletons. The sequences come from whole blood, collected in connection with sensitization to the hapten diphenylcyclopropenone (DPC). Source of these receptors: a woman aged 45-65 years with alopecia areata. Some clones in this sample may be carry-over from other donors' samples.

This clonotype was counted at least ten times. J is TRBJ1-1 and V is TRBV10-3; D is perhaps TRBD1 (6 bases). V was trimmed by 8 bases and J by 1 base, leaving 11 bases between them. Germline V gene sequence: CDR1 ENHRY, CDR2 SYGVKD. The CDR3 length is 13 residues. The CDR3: CAIGTRGNTEAFF. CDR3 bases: TGTGCCATCGGGACACGGGGGAACACTGAAGCTTTCTTT.

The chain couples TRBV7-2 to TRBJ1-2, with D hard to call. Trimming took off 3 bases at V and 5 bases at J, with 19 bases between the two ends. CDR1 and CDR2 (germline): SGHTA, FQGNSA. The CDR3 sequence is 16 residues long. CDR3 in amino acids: CASSLGPVGGAYGYTF. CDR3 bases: TGTGCCAGCAGCTTGGGTCCGGTTGGCGGAGCTTATGGCTACACCTTC. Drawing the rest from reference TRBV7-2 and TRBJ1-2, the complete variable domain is GAGVSQSPSNKVTEKGKDVELRCDPISGHTALYWYRQSLGQGLEFLIYFQGNSAPDKSGLPSDRFSAERTGGSVSTLTIQRTQQEDSAVYLCASSLGPVGGAYGYTFGSGTRLTVV.

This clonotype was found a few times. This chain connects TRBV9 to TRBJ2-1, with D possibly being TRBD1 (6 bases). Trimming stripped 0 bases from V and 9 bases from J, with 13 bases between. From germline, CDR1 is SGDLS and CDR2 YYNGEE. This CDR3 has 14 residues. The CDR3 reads CASSVATGLGEQFF. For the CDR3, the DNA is TGTGCCAGCAGCGTAGCTACAGGGCTCGGTGAGCAGTTCTTC.

CDR3 loop: CASSLALRTANEKLFF. DNA of the CDR3: TGTGCCAGCAGTTTAGCGCTCAGGACAGCTAATGAAAAACTGTTTTTT. The rearrangement links TRBV12-3 or TRBV12-4 to TRBJ1-4; D is perhaps TRBD1 (6 bases). The CDR3 has 16 amino acids. With 0 bases removed from V and 3 bases from J, the gap between germline ends came to 11 bases.

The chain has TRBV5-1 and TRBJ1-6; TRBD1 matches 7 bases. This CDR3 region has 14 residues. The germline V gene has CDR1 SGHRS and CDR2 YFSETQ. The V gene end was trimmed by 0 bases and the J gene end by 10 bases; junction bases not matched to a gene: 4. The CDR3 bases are TGCGCCAGCAGCTTGGCAATGGGACAGTCACCCCTCCACTTT. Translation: CASSLAMGQSPLHF. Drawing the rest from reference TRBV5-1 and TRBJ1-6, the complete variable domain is KAGVTQTPRYLIKTRGQQVTLSCSPISGHRSVSWYQQTPGQGLQFLFEYFSETQRNKGNFPGRFSGRQFSNSRSEMNVSTLELGDSALYLCASSLAMGQSPLHFGNGTRLTVT.

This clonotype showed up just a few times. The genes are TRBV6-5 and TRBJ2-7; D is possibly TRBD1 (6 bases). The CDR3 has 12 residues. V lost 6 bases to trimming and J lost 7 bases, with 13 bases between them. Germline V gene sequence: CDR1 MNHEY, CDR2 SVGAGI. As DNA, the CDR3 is TGTGCCAGCAGACAGGGCCAACTGGAGCAGTACTTC. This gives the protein CASRQGQLEQYF.

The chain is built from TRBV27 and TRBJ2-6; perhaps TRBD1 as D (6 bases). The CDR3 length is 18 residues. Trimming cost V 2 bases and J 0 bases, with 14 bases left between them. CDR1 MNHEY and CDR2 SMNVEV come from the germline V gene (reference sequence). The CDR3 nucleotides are TGTGCCAGCAGTTTACAGGGGCGGTCGAGCTCTGGGGCCAACGTCCTGACTTTC. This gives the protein CASSLQGRSSSGANVLTF.

CDR3 protein: CASTTGQATSTEAFF. The DNA for the CDR3 is TGTGCCAGCACCACCGGCCAGGCTACGAGCACTGAAGCTTTCTTT. The rearrangement uses TRBV6-5 and TRBJ1-1; D is ambiguous. The CDR3 length is 15 residues. CDR1 and CDR2 (germline): MNHEY, SVGAGI. Trimming took off 7 bases at V and 4 bases at J, with 19 bases between the two ends.

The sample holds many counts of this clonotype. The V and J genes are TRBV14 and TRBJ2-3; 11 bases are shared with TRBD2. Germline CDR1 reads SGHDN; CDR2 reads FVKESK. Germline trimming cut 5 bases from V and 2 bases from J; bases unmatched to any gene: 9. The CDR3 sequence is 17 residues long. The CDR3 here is CASSTPGLAAPTDTQYF. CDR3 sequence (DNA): TGTGCCAGCAGCACGCCGGGACTAGCGGCCCCCACAGATACGCAGTATTTT.

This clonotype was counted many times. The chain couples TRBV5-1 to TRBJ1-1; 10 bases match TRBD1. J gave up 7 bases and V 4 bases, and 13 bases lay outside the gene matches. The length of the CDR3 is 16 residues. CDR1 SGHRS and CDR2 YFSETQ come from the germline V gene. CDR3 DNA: TGCGCCAGCAGCCAGATTTTGACAGGGGGCGCCGGTGAAGCTTTCTTT. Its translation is CASSQILTGGAGEAFF.

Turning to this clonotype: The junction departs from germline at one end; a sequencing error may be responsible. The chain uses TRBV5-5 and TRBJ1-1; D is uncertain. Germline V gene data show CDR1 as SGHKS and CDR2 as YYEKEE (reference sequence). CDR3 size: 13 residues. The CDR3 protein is CASSLYGDTDAFF. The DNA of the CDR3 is TGTGCCAGCAGCTTGTACGGTGACACTGACGCTTTCTTT.

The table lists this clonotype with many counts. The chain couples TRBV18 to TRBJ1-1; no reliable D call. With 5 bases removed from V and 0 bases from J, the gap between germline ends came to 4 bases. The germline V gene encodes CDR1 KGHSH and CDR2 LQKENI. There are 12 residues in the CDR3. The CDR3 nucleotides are TGTGCCAGCTCAACGATGAACACTGAAGCTTTCTTT. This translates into CASSTMNTEAFF.